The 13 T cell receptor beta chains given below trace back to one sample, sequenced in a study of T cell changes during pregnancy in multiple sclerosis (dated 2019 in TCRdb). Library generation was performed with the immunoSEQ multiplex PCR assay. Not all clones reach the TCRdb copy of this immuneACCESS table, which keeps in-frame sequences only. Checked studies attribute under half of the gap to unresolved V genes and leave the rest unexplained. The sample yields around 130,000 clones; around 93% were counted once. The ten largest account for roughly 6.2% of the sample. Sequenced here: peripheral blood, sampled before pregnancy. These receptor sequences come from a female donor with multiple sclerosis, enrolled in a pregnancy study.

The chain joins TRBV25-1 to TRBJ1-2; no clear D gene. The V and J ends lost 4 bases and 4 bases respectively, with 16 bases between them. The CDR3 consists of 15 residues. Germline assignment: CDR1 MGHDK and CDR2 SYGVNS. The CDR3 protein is CASSVDREYPYGYTF. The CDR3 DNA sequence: TGTGCCAGCAGTGTGGACCGGGAATATCCCTATGGCTACACCTTC.

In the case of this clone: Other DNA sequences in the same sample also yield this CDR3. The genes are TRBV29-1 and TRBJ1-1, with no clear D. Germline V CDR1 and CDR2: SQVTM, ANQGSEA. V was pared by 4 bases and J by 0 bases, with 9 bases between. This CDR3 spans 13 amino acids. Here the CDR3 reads CSVAGVLNTEAFF. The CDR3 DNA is TGCAGCGTTGCCGGGGTACTGAACACTGAAGCTTTCTTT.

CDR3: CASSESRQGGDTQYF. The CDR3 DNA reads TGCGCCAGCAGTGAGTCCCGACAGGGTGGAGATACGCAGTATTTT. The V gene is TRBV10-1, the J gene TRBJ2-3; 7 bases are a match to TRBD1. The V gene's germline CDR1 is WNHNN and CDR2 SYGVQD (reference sequence). V gave up 0 bases and J gave up 5 bases; unmatched junction bases: 5. CDR3 length: 15 residues.

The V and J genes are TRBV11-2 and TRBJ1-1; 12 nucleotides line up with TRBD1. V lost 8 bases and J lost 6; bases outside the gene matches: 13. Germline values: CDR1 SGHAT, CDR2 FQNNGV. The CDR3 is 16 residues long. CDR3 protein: CASGGQGARQLSEAFF. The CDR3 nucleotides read TGTGCCAGCGGGGGACAGGGGGCTCGACAACTCTCTGAAGCTTTCTTT.

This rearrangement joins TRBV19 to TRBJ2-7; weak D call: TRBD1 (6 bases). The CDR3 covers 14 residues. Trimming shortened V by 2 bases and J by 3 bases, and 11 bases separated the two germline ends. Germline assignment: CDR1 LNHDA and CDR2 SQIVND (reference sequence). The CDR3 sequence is CASSIRGHNYEQYF. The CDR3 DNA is TGTGCCAGTAGTATAAGGGGACACAACTACGAGCAGTACTTC.

Here the CDR3 reads CASSLSEYNEQFF. In DNA form, the CDR3 reads TGTGCCAGCTCACTCTCGGAGTACAATGAGCAGTTCTTC. This chain uses TRBV18 with TRBJ2-1; the D is unclear. The length of the CDR3 is 13 residues. The V end lost 4 bases, the J end lost 4 bases, and 8 bases lay between the germline ends. CDR1 and CDR2 from the germline V gene are KGHSH and LQKENI.

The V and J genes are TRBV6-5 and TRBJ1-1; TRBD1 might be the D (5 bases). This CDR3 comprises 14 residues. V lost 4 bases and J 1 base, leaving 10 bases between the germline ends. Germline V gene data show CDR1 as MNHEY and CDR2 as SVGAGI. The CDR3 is CASSFSRGNTEAFF. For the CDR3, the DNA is TGTGCCAGCAGTTTCTCAAGGGGGAACACTGAAGCTTTCTTT.

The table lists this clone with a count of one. Here the CDR3 reads CASSASGGSTDTQYF. The CDR3 DNA sequence: TGTGCCAGCAGTGCTAGCGGGGGGAGCACAGATACGCAGTATTTT. V gene TRBV6-1 combines with J gene TRBJ2-3, with 11 bases lining up with TRBD2. CDR3 length: 15 residues. V was clipped by 4 bases and J by 0 bases; unmatched bases: 0. In germline, CDR1 is MNHNS, CDR2 SASEGT.

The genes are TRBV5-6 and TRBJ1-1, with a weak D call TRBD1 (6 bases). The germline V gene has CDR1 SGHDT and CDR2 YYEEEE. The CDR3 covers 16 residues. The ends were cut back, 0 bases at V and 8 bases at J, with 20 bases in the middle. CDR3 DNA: TGTGCCAGCAGCTTGGTCCGCATCCACAGGGACCCAGAAGCTTTCTTT. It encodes CASSLVRIHRDPEAFF.

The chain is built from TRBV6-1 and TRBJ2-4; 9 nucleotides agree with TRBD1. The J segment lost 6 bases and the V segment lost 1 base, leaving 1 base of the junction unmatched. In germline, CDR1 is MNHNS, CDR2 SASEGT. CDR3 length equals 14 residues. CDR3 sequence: CASSEGTGVNIQYF. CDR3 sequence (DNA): TGTGCCAGCAGTGAAGGGACAGGGGTAAACATTCAGTACTTC.

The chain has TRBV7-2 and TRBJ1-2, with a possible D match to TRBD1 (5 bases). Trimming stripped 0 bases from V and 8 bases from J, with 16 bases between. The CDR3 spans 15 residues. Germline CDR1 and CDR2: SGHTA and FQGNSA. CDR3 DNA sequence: TGTGCCAGCAGCTTAGCCCGGGCAGGGCCCGAGGGCTACACCTTC. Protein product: CASSLARAGPEGYTF.

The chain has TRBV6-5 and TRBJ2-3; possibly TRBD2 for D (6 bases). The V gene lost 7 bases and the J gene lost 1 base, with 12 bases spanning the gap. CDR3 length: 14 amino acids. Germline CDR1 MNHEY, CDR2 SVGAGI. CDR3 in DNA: TGTGCCAGCACCGCGGGATCCCGCACAGATACGCAGTATTTT. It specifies CASTAGSRTDTQYF.

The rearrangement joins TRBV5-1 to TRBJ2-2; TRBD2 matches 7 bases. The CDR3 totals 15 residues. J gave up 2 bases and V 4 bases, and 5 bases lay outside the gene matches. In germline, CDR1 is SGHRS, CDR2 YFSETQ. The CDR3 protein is CASSGGLLNTGELFF. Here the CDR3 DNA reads TGCGCCAGCAGCGGGGGACTACTAAACACCGGGGAGCTGTTTTTT.